One TCR beta chain is described in this entry. The antigen is not known. The data derive from a study of OX40 agonist ivuxolimab in advanced cancers. Study context: Partial responses were achieved by three patients: one hepatocellular carcinoma, two cutaneous melanoma.

Study-level findings and limits: Expanded clones belonging to CD8+ T cells outnumbered, on average, those of CD4+.

The CDR3 spans 16 residues. The V gene's germline CDR1 is WNHNN and CDR2 SYGVQD (reference sequence). V trimming: 10 bases; J trimming: 0 bases; junction bases outside the gene matches: 9. The repertoire was sequenced with immunoSEQ multiplex PCR; TCRdb's copy has only in-frame clones and lacks some. In the table there are approximately 45,000 clones, roughly 94% of which are singletons. J is TRBJ2-6 and V is TRBV10-1, with 7 bases aligning to TRBD1. The sequenced sample was CD4+ or CD8+ T cells sorted from blood, obtained in a trial of the OX40 agonist ivuxolimab. The sequence came from an adult with an advanced solid tumor such as melanoma, head and neck, liver or kidney cancer. CDR3 amino acids: CANPGQGVSGANVLTF. Here the CDR3 DNA reads TGCGCCAACCCGGGGCAGGGGGTCTCTGGGGCCAACGTCCTGACTTTC.